These 27 T cell receptor beta chains originate from one sample sequenced in a study of response to subunit inactivated influenza vaccine. One entry per CDR3 protein, called by TCRdb with MiXCR from the RT-PCR reads. Of 200,000 to 300,000 distinct CDR3 sequences in the sample, 12% were seen once. The source was non-naive T cells sorted from PBMCs, collected around two weeks before vaccination. The receptors originated from a man aged 50-60 years who received an inactivated influenza vaccine.

The gene calls are TRBV28 and TRBJ2-7; D possibly matches TRBD1 or TRBD2 (5 bases each). In germline, CDR1 is MDHEN, CDR2 SYDVKM. The ends were cut back, 4 bases at V and 6 bases at J, with 19 bases in the middle. This CDR3 is built from 15 residues. The CDR3 DNA sequence: TGTGCCAGCAGTTCAACAGGACTTGGTCGGGTCGAGCAGTACTTC. Residues: CASSSTGLGRVEQYF.

This clonotype was seen more than once but under ten times. J is TRBJ2-2 and V is TRBV11-3, with D unclear. V lost 2 bases, J lost 5 bases, and 6 bases lay in between. This CDR3 has 13 amino acids. CDR1 SGHNT and CDR2 YENEEA come from the germline V gene. The CDR3 loop is CASSLRLTGELFF. The CDR3 DNA is TGTGCCAGCAGCTTACGTCTGACCGGGGAGCTGTTTTTT.

Ten or more counts support this clonotype. This rearrangement joins TRBV18 to TRBJ2-7; TRBD1 agrees at 7 bases. V shed 6 bases and J 1 base; nucleotides not matched to a gene: 9. The CDR3 loop spans 15 amino acids. Germline values: CDR1 KGHSH, CDR2 LQKENI. In DNA, the CDR3 is TGTGCCAGCTCCCGACGGGACAGATATTCCTACGAGCAGTACTTC. This gives the protein CASSRRDRYSYEQYF.

The CDR3: CASSQDQAANYGYTF. The CDR3 region has the DNA TGCGCCAGCAGCCAAGATCAGGCTGCTAACTATGGCTACACCTTC. The chain has TRBV4-3 and TRBJ1-2; D is uncertain. Germline CDR1 reads LGHNA; CDR2 reads YSLEER. The CDR3 loop spans 15 amino acids. V dropped 0 bases and J dropped 0 bases, with 8 bases sitting between them.

V is TRBV21-1 and J is TRBJ2-1; no DNA check was done on the table's D call, TRBD2. TRBV21-1 is classified as a pseudogene. The CDR3 sequence is 14 residues long. The DNA for the CDR3 is TGTGCCAGCAAGCGGGCAGCAGGCTACAATGAGCAGTTCTTC. It yields the protein CASKRAAGYNEQFF.

In this sample, this clonotype turned up a few times. CDR3 sequence reads: CASSLAEGPTYEQYF. CDR3 coding DNA: TGCGCCAGCAGCTTGGCCGAGGGACCAACCTACGAGCAGTACTTC. V usage is TRBV5-1 and J usage is TRBJ2-7; D may match TRBD1 or TRBD2 (5 bases each). Germline loops: CDR1 SGHRS, CDR2 YFSETQ. V lost 0 bases and J 2 bases, leaving 12 bases between the germline ends. CDR3 length: 15 residues.

The chain links TRBV5-1 to TRBJ2-7; 7 nucleotides line up with TRBD2. V gave up 0 bases and J gave up 2 bases; unmatched junction bases: 14. This CDR3 has 18 residues. In germline, CDR1 is SGHRS, CDR2 YFSETQ. CDR3 in amino acids: CASSLAEWSGTSTYEQYF. CDR3 nucleotide sequence: TGCGCCAGCAGCTTGGCGGAGTGGAGCGGGACCTCAACCTACGAGCAGTACTTC.

This clonotype has more than one count but fewer than ten. The chain uses TRBV5-5 and TRBJ2-1; D assignment may be TRBD1 or TRBD2 (5 bases each). V was shortened by 6 bases and J by 7 bases, with 8 bases between the two germline ends. Germline loops: CDR1 SGHKS, CDR2 YYEKEE (reference sequence). CDR3 length equals 11 residues. The CDR3 DNA follows: TGTGCCAGCAAATGGGGGAATGAGCAGTTCTTC. Protein product: CASKWGNEQFF.

This clonotype was detected a few times. The gene calls are TRBV7-2 and TRBJ2-7, with D possibly matching TRBD2 (5 bases). Trimming took 4 bases from V and 4 from J, leaving 11 bases between them. This CDR3 spans 13 amino acids. Germline V gene data show CDR1 as SGHTA and CDR2 as FQGNSA. The CDR3 is CASSSDFRYEQYF. The CDR3 DNA sequence: TGTGCCAGCAGCTCGGACTTCCGGTACGAGCAGTACTTC.

The chain joins TRBV7-2 to TRBJ1-4; maybe TRBD1 (6 bases). V lost 5 bases to trimming and J lost 4 bases, with 11 bases between them. The V gene's germline CDR1 is SGHTA and CDR2 FQGNSA. This CDR3 is 14 amino acids long. CDR3 coding DNA: TGTGCCAGCAGCCAGGACAGAAATAATGAAAAACTGTTTTTT. Translation gives CASSQDRNNEKLFF.

This clonotype showed up just a few times. The V gene is TRBV7-2, the J gene TRBJ2-5, with D unresolved. The CDR3 spans 12 residues. In germline, CDR1 is SGHTA, CDR2 FQGNSA. V lost 1 base to trimming and J lost 3 bases, with 3 bases between them. In nucleotides, the CDR3 is TGTGCCAGCAGCTTAGGAAAAGAGACCCAGTACTTC. Amino acid sequence: CASSLGKETQYF.

This clonotype came up many times. The chain carries TRBV7-9 and TRBJ2-5, with a possible D match to TRBD1 (6 bases). This CDR3 contains 16 residues. The germline CDR1 and CDR2 sequences are SEHNR and FQNEAQ (reference sequence). The germline V and J ends were trimmed by 0 bases and 0 bases, with 11 bases remaining between them. The DNA of the CDR3 is TGTGCCAGCAGCTTAGCGCGAACAGGGTACCAAGAGACCCAGTACTTC. This sequence encodes CASSLARTGYQETQYF.

The chain carries TRBV27 and TRBJ2-1; the match to TRBD1 covers 7 bases. Trimming removed 1 base from V and 8 bases from J; junction bases left unmatched: 8. From germline, CDR1 is MNHEY and CDR2 SMNVEV (reference sequence). This CDR3 has 15 amino acids. CDR3 coding DNA: TGTGCCAGCAGTTTATACGTAGGACAGGTGTATGAGCAGTTCTTC. Protein: CASSLYVGQVYEQFF.

This clonotype was counted only a few times. The chain joins TRBV11-3 to TRBJ2-1; D not certain. CDR3 length: 15 residues. Germline V gene data show CDR1 as SGHNT and CDR2 as YENEEA. With 4 bases removed from V and 5 bases from J, the gap between germline ends came to 15 bases. The CDR3 DNA is TGTGCCAGCAGCTCCCCGGGCCCCGGCGACAATGAGCAGTTCTTC. Protein: CASSSPGPGDNEQFF. The full variable domain, with the rest looked up from reference TRBV11-3 and TRBJ2-1, is EAGVVQSPRYKIIEKKQPVAFWCNPISGHNTLYWYLQNLGQGPELLIRYENEEAVDDSQLPKDRFSAERLKGVDSTLKIQPAELGDSAVYLCASSSPGPGDNEQFFGPGTRLTVL.

This chain connects TRBV5-1 to TRBJ2-3; TRBD1 matches at 8 bases. Germline-derived CDR1 and CDR2 are SGHRS and YFSETQ. The CDR3 consists of 16 residues. The ends lost 1 base at V and 2 bases at J; junction bases unmatched: 6. CDR3 coding DNA: TGCGCCAGCAGCTTGTGGGGCAGGGGGCCCACAGATACGCAGTATTTT. It is translated as CASSLWGRGPTDTQYF.

This clonotype was seen repeatedly, ten times or more. This chain uses TRBV7-2 with TRBJ2-5; 8 nucleotides align to TRBD2. This CDR3 contains 14 residues. V shed 7 bases and J 7 bases; nucleotides not matched to a gene: 11. Germline loops: CDR1 SGHTA, CDR2 FQGNSA. This chain's CDR3 is CASTRGGGSATQYF. CDR3 bases: TGTGCCAGCACCCGGGGGGGAGGGTCCGCGACCCAGTACTTC.

In DNA form, the CDR3 reads TGCAGTACAAAGTTCCCTAGCACAGATACGCAGTATTTT. Translation: CSTKFPSTDTQYF. J is TRBJ2-3 and V is TRBV29-1; no clear D gene. This CDR3 region has 13 residues. The germline V gene encodes CDR1 SQVTM and CDR2 ANQGSEA.

This clonotype has a handful of counts. The V and J genes are TRBV6-5 and TRBJ2-5; D is uncertain. CDR1 is MNHEY, CDR2 SVGAGI, per germline. CDR3 length: 11 amino acids. V lost 0 bases, J lost 6 bases, and 2 bases lay in between. The CDR3 DNA reads TGTGCCAGCAGTTACTCCAAGACCCAGTACTTC. Encoded protein: CASSYSKTQYF.

The chain uses TRBV5-6 and TRBJ1-4; D may be TRBD1 (5 bases). This CDR3 contains 15 residues. Germline V lookup: CDR1 SGHDT, CDR2 YYEEEE. Deletions cut 4 bases from V and 8 bases from J, with 18 bases between. Here the CDR3 DNA reads TGTGCCAGCAGCCAAATCGGAGAAAGGGACGAAAAACTGTTTTTT. Its translation is CASSQIGERDEKLFF. Drawing the rest from reference TRBV5-6 and TRBJ1-4, the complete variable domain is DAGVTQSPTHLIKTRGQQVTLRCSPKSGHDTVSWYQQALGQGPQFIFQYYEEEERQRGNFPDRFSGHQFPNYSSELNVNALLLGDSALYLCASSQIGERDEKLFFGSGTQLSVL.

This clonotype has a handful of counts. This could be a read error, since a much larger clone is one nucleotide away. The chain couples TRBV16 to TRBJ2-2; no definite D call. This CDR3 has 11 amino acids. Trimming pared 3 bases from V and 8 bases from J, leaving 4 bases between. Per the germline V gene, CDR1 is KGHSY and CDR2 is FQNENV. CDR3: CASSHGGELFF. DNA of the CDR3: TGTGCCAGCAGCCACGGAGGGGAGCTGTTTTTT. The whole variable domain, remainder taken from reference TRBV16 and TRBJ2-2, is GEEVAQTPKHLVRGEGQKAKLYCAPIKGHSYVFWYQQVLKNEFKFLISFQNENVFDETGMPKERFSAKCLPNSPCSLEIQATKLEDSAVYFCASSHGGELFFGEGSRLTVL.

This clonotype was seen more than once but under ten times. V gene TRBV7-9 combines with J gene TRBJ2-3; the D gene is possibly TRBD2 (6 bases). The V and J ends lost 8 bases and 4 bases respectively, with 19 bases between them. This CDR3 contains 15 residues. Germline V gene data show CDR1 as SEHNR and CDR2 as FQNEAQ (reference sequence). The chain's CDR3 is CASRHTYGSPDTQYF. As DNA, the CDR3 is TGTGCCAGCCGGCACACCTACGGGAGTCCAGATACGCAGTATTTT.

The rearrangement uses TRBV15 and TRBJ2-5; D perhaps matches TRBD1 (5 bases). Germline loops: CDR1 LNHNV, CDR2 YYDKDF (reference sequence). The length of the CDR3 is 14 residues. V shed 1 base and J shed 2 bases, with 8 bases lying between them. The CDR3 is CATSRVGRQETQYF. DNA for the CDR3: TGTGCCACCAGCAGAGTGGGGCGGCAAGAGACCCAGTACTTC.

V and J are TRBV6-2 or TRBV6-3 and TRBJ2-7; possibly TRBD1 or TRBD2 for D (5 bases each). The CDR3 consists of 14 residues. The germline V gene has CDR1 MNHEY and CDR2 SVGEGT. V lost 8 bases, J lost 3 bases, and 17 bases lay in between. CDR3 loop: CASGTQGLLYEQYF. CDR3 in DNA: TGTGCCAGCGGGACGCAAGGACTCCTCTACGAGCAGTACTTC.

The V gene is TRBV7-2, the J gene TRBJ1-1, with 7 bases identical to TRBD1. Per germline, CDR1 SGHTA and CDR2 FQGNSA. The CDR3 extends over 16 amino acids. V shed 5 bases and J 3 bases; nucleotides not matched to a gene: 12. CDR3 nucleotide sequence: TGTGCCAGCAGCCGAAACAGACAGGGCGTGGACACTGAAGCTTTCTTT. This codes for CASSRNRQGVDTEAFF. Filled out from reference TRBV7-2 and TRBJ1-1, the complete variable domain reads GAGVSQSPSNKVTEKGKDVELRCDPISGHTALYWYRQSLGQGLEFLIYFQGNSAPDKSGLPSDRFSAERTGGSVSTLTIQRTQQEDSAVYLCASSRNRQGVDTEAFFGQGTRLTVV.

This clonotype has just a few counts. The rearrangement uses TRBV19 and TRBJ2-7; D not resolved. This CDR3 has 15 amino acids. Germline V gives CDR1 LNHDA, CDR2 SQIVND (reference sequence). Deletions cut 3 bases from V and 3 bases from J, with 15 bases between. Here the CDR3 DNA reads TGTGCCAGTAGTATGAAGCCCCGGACGGACTACGAGCAGTACTTC. Its protein product is CASSMKPRTDYEQYF.

This clonotype was counted many times. The rearrangement links TRBV20-1 to TRBJ2-1; the match to TRBD1 covers 10 bases. Germline V lookup: CDR1 DFQATT, CDR2 SNEGSKA (reference sequence). This CDR3 comprises 10 residues. Trimming took 4 bases from V and 15 from J; bases not matched to a gene: 3. CDR3 DNA sequence: TGCAGTGCTAAGAGGGACAGGGGGTTCTTC. Translated, it gives CSAKRDRGFF.

This clonotype has only a few counts. The chain uses TRBV19 and TRBJ1-4; maybe TRBD1 (6 bases). The V gene lost 3 bases and the J gene lost 8 bases, with 13 bases spanning the gap. The germline V gene encodes CDR1 LNHDA and CDR2 SQIVND (reference sequence). The CDR3 is 14 amino acids. CDR3 coding DNA: TGTGCCAGTAGTATGACAGGCGACCCCGAAAAACTGTTTTTT. This sequence encodes CASSMTGDPEKLFF.